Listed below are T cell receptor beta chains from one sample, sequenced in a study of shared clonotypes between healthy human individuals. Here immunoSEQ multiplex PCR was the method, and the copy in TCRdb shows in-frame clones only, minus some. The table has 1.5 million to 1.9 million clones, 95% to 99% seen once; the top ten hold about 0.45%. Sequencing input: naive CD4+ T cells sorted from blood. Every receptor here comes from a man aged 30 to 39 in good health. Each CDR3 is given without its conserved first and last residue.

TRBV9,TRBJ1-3,ASSVEAFSGNTIY
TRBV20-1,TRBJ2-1,SANGAREQF
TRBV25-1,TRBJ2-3,ASSRYPDTDTQY
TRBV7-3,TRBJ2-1,ASSTVGGQQF
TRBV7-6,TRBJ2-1,ASSLRGTSGRTDEQF
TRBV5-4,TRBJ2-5,ASSLPQGAGGETQY
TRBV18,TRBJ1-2,ASSLKTGASGYT
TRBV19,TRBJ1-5,ASTGANQPQH
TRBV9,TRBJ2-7,ASSGGASGAYEQY
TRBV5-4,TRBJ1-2,ASGTGGAGTYGYT
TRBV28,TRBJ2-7,ASSDRGRQY
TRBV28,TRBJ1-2,ASSVMTGGLGGYT
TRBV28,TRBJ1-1,ATPNTEAF
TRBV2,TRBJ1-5,ASSDRSNQPQH
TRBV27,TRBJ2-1,ASTAYNEQF
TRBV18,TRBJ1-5,ASSPLGGSGNQPQH
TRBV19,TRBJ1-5,ASTPGKAANQPQH
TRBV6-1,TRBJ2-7,ASSEASSDYEQY
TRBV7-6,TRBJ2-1,ASSLWGGSGISYNEQF
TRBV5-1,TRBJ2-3,ASSPGLAGITDTQY
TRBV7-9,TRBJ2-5,ASSSSGRAETQY
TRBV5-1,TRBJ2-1,ASSWFAPSSYNEQF
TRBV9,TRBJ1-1,ASRRELNTEAF
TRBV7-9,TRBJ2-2,ASRIDPQREANTGELF
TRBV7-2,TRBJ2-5,ASSLIPGGRSETQY
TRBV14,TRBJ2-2,ASSARLAGGELF
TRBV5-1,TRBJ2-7,ASSTGQGGYEQY
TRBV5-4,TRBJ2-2,ASSLVVAGTGELF
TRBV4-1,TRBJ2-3,ASSQGSARGTDTQY
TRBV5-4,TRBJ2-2,ASKDAGTRSTGELF
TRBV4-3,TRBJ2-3,ASSRDRGSQY
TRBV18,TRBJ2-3,ASSPLGPRTGSSTDTQY
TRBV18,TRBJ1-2,ASSPTGTGYGYT
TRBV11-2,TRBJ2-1,ASSLTAGSSYNEQF
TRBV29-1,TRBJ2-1,SVEGAAGQGEF
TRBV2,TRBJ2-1,ASSDPALYNEQF
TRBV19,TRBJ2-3,ASSAPGQLSSYTDTQY
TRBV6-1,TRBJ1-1,ASSVTLANTEAF
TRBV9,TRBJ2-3,ASSVHRLPDTQY
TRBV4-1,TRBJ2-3,ASSQAEDRYTDTQY
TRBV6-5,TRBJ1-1,ASSSTGPIAEAF
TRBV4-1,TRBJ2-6,ASSHYGQTSSGANVLT
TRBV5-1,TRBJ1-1,ASSHQGAEAF
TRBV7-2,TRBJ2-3,ASSGTGDHTQY
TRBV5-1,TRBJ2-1,ASSPWGLAGAYNEQF
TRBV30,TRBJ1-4,AWRGQGGNEKLF
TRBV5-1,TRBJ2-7,ASSSSSYEQY
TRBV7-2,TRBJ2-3,ASTTLAGGLDTQY
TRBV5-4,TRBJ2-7,ASSGRDRSYEQY
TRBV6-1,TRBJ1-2,ASSDMSYGYT
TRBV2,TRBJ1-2,ASRPGQNYGYT
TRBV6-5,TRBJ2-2,ASSSWGEDTGELF
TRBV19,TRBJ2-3,ASTTLGGGDTQY
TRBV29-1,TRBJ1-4,SVAYVTGGSEKLF
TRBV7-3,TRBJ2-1,ASSLYPDNEQF
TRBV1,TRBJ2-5,TSSQDFANETQY
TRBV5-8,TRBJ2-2,ASSLARQMNTGELF
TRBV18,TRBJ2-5,ASSPLGSPQETQY
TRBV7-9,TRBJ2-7,ASSLSDEQY
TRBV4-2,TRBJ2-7,ASAGGSRYEQY